Each of the 11 T cell receptor beta chains below was sequenced from the same sample in a study of monozygotic twins with inflammatory bowel disease. TCRdb re-called the 5' RACE reads and gives one entry per CDR3 protein, without DNA. The repertoire table contains 350,000 to 550,000 distinct CDR3 sequences. The sequenced material came from blood. These receptors were collected from a human donor with ulcerative colitis or Crohn's disease, or a healthy co-twin of an affected twin (not recorded which).

V gene TRBV27 combines with J gene TRBJ2-3; lacking DNA, the TRBD2 call made by TCRdb goes unchecked. This CDR3 is 16 amino acids long. CDR1 is MNHEY and CDR2 is SMNVEV in the germline V gene (reference sequence). CDR3 loop: CASSFYTSGSSDTQYF.

V usage is TRBV28 and J usage is TRBJ2-3. Germline lookup yields CDR1 MDHEN and CDR2 SYDVKM. CDR3 length: 16 residues. CDR3 loop: CANSFGGSTSTDTQYF.

The chain combines TRBV7-2 with TRBJ2-7. The CDR3 runs to 11 residues. CDR1 is SGHTA, CDR2 FQGNSA, per germline. CDR3 loop: CASSQGGEQYF.

The chain carries TRBV29-1 and TRBJ2-1; TCRdb names TRBD2, which stays unverified in the absence of DNA. Germline CDR1 and CDR2: SQVTM and ANQGSEA. The CDR3 loop spans 14 amino acids. CDR3 in amino acids: CSTRRLAGGDEQFF.

The chain has TRBV3-1 and TRBJ2-1; TCRdb picks TRBD2, but there is no DNA to check that call. The CDR3 is made up of 18 amino acids. Germline values: CDR1 LGHDT, CDR2 YNNKEL (reference sequence). Here the CDR3 reads CASSQEETSGLSYNEQFF.

The CDR3 sequence: CASSTGGTGELFF. The chain combines TRBV6-6 with TRBJ2-2; TCRdb indicates TRBD1, and absent DNA this call remains unverified. There are 13 residues in the CDR3. Germline CDR1 is MNHNY and CDR2 is SVGAGI (reference sequence).

The rearrangement links TRBV12-3 or TRBV12-4 to TRBJ2-5; absent DNA, TCRdb's TRBD1 call cannot be checked. This CDR3 contains 12 residues. The CDR3 region is CASRPGRETQYF.

The chain couples TRBV5-1 to TRBJ2-5. This CDR3 spans 16 amino acids. The germline gives CDR1 SGHRS, CDR2 YFSETQ. CDR3: CASSFRPAQTEETQYF.

The J gene is TRBJ2-7, the V gene TRBV6-5; TCRdb outputs TRBD1, but without DNA this stays unchecked. Per the germline V gene, CDR1 is MNHEY and CDR2 is SVGAGI. This CDR3 is built from 16 residues. The chain's CDR3 is CASSYSRQTLSYEQYF.

V usage is TRBV25-1 and J usage is TRBJ1-4. CDR3 length: 13 amino acids. Germline CDR1 reads MGHDK; CDR2 reads SYGVNS. This CDR3 reads CASGGTGGGKLFF. The full variable domain, with the rest looked up from reference TRBV25-1 and TRBJ1-4, is EADIYQTPRYLVIGTGKKITLECSQTMGHDKMYWYQQDPGMELHLIHYSYGVNSTEKGDLSSESTVSRIRTEHFPLTLESARPSHTSQYLCASGGTGGGKLFFGSGTQLSVL.

The chain employs TRBV20-1 and TRBJ2-1; TCRdb picks TRBD1, but there is no DNA to check that call. The germline V gene has CDR1 DFQATT and CDR2 SNEGSKA (reference sequence). This CDR3 has 17 residues. The CDR3 loop is CSARVPPGLEAYNEQFF.